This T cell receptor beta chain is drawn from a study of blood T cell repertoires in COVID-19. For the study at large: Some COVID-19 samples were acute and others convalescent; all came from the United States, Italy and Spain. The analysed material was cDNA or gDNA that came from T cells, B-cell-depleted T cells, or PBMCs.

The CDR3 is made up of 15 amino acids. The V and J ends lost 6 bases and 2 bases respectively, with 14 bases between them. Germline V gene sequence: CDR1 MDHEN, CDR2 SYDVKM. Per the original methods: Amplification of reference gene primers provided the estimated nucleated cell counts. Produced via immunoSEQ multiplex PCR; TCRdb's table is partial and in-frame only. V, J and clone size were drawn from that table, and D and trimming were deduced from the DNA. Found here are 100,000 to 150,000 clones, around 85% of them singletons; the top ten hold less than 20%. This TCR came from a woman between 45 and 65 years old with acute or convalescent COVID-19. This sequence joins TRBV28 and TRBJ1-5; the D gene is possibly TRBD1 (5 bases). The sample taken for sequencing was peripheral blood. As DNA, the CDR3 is TGTGCCAGCAGGGCCACAGGTTTGCGCAATCAGCCCCAGCATTTT. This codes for CASRATGLRNQPQHF.